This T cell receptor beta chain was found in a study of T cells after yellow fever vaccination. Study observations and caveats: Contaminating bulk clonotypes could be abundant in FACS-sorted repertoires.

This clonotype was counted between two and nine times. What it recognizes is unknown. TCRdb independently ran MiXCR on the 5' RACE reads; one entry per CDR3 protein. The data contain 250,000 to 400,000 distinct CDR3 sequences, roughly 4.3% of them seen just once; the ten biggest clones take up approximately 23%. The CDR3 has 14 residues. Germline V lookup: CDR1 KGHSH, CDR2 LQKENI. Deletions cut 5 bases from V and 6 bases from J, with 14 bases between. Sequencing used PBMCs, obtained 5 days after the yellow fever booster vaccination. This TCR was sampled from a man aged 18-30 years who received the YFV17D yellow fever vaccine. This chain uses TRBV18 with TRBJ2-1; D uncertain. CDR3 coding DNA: TGTGCCAGCTCATCCCCAGACTTGCCCAATGAGCAGTTCTTC. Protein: CASSSPDLPNEQFF.